This T cell receptor (beta chain) was observed in a study of type 1 regulatory T cells. As regards this clonotype: As yet, its antigen is unknown.

Via MiXCR, TCRdb re-called the reads, giving one row per CDR3 protein. The data show about 15,000 distinct CDR3 sequences, roughly 13% seen once. CDR1 and CDR2 (germline): SGDLS, YYNGEE. CDR3 size: 16 residues. Trimming stripped 2 bases from V and 1 base from J, with 14 bases between. The sequencing sample was made of cultured T cells, either the whole culture or a sorted T cell fraction (not recorded which). The chain employs TRBV9 and TRBJ2-3, with a weak D call TRBD2 (5 bases). This TCR derives from a human donor in good health. As DNA, the CDR3 is TGTGCCAGCAGCGTGGGCACTAGTGTGGGCACAGATACGCAGTATTTT. It yields the protein CASSVGTSVGTDTQYF.